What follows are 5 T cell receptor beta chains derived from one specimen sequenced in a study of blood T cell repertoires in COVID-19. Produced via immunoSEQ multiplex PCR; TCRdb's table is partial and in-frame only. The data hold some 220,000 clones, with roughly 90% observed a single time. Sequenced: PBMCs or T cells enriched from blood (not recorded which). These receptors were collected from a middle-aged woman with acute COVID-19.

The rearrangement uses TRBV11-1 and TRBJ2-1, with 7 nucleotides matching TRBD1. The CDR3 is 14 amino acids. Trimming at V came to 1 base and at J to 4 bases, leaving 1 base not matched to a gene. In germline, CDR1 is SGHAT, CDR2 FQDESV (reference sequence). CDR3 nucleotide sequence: TGTGCCAGCAGCTTAGGACAGGGTTACAATGAGCAGTTCTTC. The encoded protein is CASSLGQGYNEQFF.

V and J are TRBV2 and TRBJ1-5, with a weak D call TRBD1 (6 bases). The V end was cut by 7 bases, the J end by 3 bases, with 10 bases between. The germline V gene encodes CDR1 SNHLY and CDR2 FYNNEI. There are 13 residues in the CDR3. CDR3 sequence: CASTGQPNQPQHF. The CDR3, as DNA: TGTGCCAGCACCGGACAGCCCAATCAGCCCCAGCATTTT. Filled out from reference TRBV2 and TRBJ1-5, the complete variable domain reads EPEVTQTPSHQVTQMGQEVILRCVPISNHLYFYWYRQILGQKVEFLVSFYNNEISEKSEIFDDQFSVERPDGSNFTLKIRSTKLEDSAMYFCASTGQPNQPQHFGDGTRLSIL.

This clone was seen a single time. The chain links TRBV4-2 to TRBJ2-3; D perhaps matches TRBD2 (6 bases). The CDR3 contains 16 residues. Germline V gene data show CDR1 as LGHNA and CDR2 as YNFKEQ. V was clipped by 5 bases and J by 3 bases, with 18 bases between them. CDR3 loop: CASSKPRVGGTDTQYF. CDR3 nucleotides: TGTGCCAGCAGCAAACCTAGGGTGGGGGGAACAGATACGCAGTATTTT.

The CDR3 DNA follows: TGTGCCAGCAGCCCTCCGGGGGGAGAGCAGTACGTC. Protein sequence: CASSPPGGEQYV. This sequence joins TRBV11-2 and TRBJ2-7, with 7 bases identical to TRBD2. The CDR3 runs to 12 residues. Germline V gene lookup returns CDR1 SGHAT and CDR2 FQNNGV. The ends lost 5 bases at V and 7 bases at J; junction bases unmatched: 5.

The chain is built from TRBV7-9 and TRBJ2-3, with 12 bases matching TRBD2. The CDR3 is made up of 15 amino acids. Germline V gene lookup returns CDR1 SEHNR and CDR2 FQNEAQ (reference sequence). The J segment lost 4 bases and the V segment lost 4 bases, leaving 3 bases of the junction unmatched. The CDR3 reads CASSSTSGGADTQYF. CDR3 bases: TGTGCCAGCAGCTCGACTAGCGGGGGCGCAGATACGCAGTATTTT.